This T cell receptor beta chain comes out of a study of graft-versus-host responses after intestinal transplantation (dated by TCRdb to the early 2020s). A note on the overall study: The transplants that recipients received were multivisceral, liver-intestinal, or isolated intestinal. Every recipient was given anti-thymocyte globulin induction, followed by approximately 3 years of maintenance tacrolimus and steroids. After intestinal transplantation, graft-versus-host and host-versus-graft alloreactive T cell clones in the graft, circulation and bone marrow were tracked using bulk TCR-beta CDR3 sequencing. To identify alloreactive clones, pre-transplant mixed lymphocyte reaction products were sequenced and compared with unstimulated pre-transplant donor and recipient T cells. Of the roughly 26 intestinal transplant recipients enrolled in the cohort, one of whom was a retransplant, 3 patients without pretransplant specimens were excluded. A peak of at least 4% donor T cells among recipient peripheral blood mononuclear cells was the definition used for donor T cell macrochimerism. Rather than going through the commercial service, samples from three later patients were sequenced in-house on an Illumina MiSeq and processed with MiXCR.

General study outcomes and caveats: In the allografts of patients with donor T cell macrochimerism, GvH to HvG T cell clonal ratios were high. GvH clones were detected in recipient bone marrow, and some of these GvH clones were observed earlier in ileal mucosa or blood, consistent with an intestinal mucosal origin. The relatively low number and heterogeneity of intestinal transplant patients limited the conclusions. Early after transplant, peak levels of circulating GvH clones were associated with declines in HvG clones.

Library preparation used the immunoSEQ multiplex PCR assay. For most patients, genomic DNA was isolated with the Qiagen DNeasy Blood and Tissue Kit and sent frozen to Adaptive Biotechnologies for TCR sequencing. Adaptive Biotechnologies carried out high-throughput TCR-beta CDR3 sequencing of genomic DNA for most patients. The study's processing was this. TCR sequencing data for 18 patients were retrieved from Adaptive's ImmunoSEQ software; three other patients were processed with MiXCR and VDJtools. To correct CD4 versus CD8 sorting errors, any sequence found in both subsets at a frequency ratio below 5:1 was removed. CDR3 nucleotide sequences shared between donor and recipient were removed because their origin could not be assigned. At least 2-fold expansion over unstimulated cells and a minimum CFSE-low frequency of 0.002% (template counts) or 0.001% (read counts) were required for clones to be classified as alloreactive. A clone was considered mappable if detected in the sequenced pre-transplant spleen, lymph node, or MLR CFSE-low populations of the donor or recipient. The cumulative frequency of alloreactive clones was calculated as a percentage of all sequences, weighted by copy number. TCRdb re-hosts the immuneACCESS table, in-frame sequences only. Its copies lack some clones; in the studies checked, an unresolved V gene accounts for under half of them, and the cause for the rest is not known. V, J and clone size reflect that table, while D and trimming were determined from the DNA. Within this sample are about 97,000 clones, with 91% of them counted one time only. The ten largest clones take up approximately 0.17% of the sample.

As to this clone: Its antigen has not been determined. Base qualities are not recorded, but no much larger clone differs from it by a single base.

V is pared back by 4 bases and J by 3 bases, with 8 bases lying between the germline termini. The CDR3 measures 13 amino acids from cysteine to phenylalanine. The kept DNA is CDR3 alone, 39 bases in frame from the first base. CDR1 and CDR2 (SGHTS, YDEGEE) derive from the germline V gene. The time point label for this specimen denotes: cells obtained before transplantation from donor or recipient. CD3+CD4+ and CD3+CD8+ populations were FACS-sorted from unstimulated pre-transplant donor and recipient cells taken from spleen or lymph nodes. This TCR came from a human donor who was the organ donor for an intestinal transplant. The sequence links TRBV5-8 to TRBJ1-3, with no D gene named confidently. This material consisted of unstimulated CD4+ T cells sorted from spleen or lymph node cells, taken before transplant. The DNA sequence is TGTGCCAGCAGCCTCCGTAGTGGAAACACCATATATTTT. Protein translation: CASSLRSGNTIYF. When the CDR3 is completed using the reference TRBV5-8 and TRBJ1-3 genes on either side, the full variable domain is EAGVTQSPTHLIKTRGQQATLRCSPISGHTSVYWYQQALGLGLQFLLWYDEGEERNRGNFPPRFSGRQFPNYSSELNVNALELEDSALYLCASSLRSGNTIYFGEGSWLTVV.